The T cell receptor beta chain under discussion was sequenced for a study of PD-L1 blockade in urothelial cancer. Across the study: From 2014, patients received atezolizumab, given as 1,200 mg intravenously every 3 weeks. Most patients, about nine tenths of the roughly 30, were males with bladder-origin cancer. The authors examined blood 3 weeks (second dose) and 6 weeks after treatment start. There were a median of about 140,000 T cells in blood samples.

V was trimmed by 1 base and J by 4 bases, leaving 16 bases between them. CDR3 length: 16 amino acids. CDR1 and CDR2 (germline): SEHNR, FQNEAQ (reference sequence). Generated by immunoSEQ multiplex PCR, the TCRdb table keeps only in-frame clones and is missing some. Seen here are about 95,000 clones, around 91% observed once, and the top ten hold under 2%. Time point meaning: pretreatment peripheral blood. The sequence derives from a man in his fifties or sixties with urothelial cancer. This specimen consisted of PBMCs, obtained around atezolizumab (anti-PD-L1) treatment. The chain uses TRBV7-9 and TRBJ2-5; maybe TRBD1 (5 bases). The CDR3 DNA is TGTGCCAGCAGCTTAGGGGCAGGGCCCCTCCCAGAGACCCAGTACTTC. This translates into CASSLGAGPLPETQYF.